The 15 T cell receptor beta chains reported below all come from one sample, sequenced in a study of control samples from healthy donors and cancer patients. Method: immunoSEQ multiplex PCR; TCRdb's copy keeps in-frame clones and lacks some. The table records just under 75,000 clones, more than 75% of them present only once. Sequencing was performed on blood. All receptors derive from a woman in her forties or fifties in good health.

This sequence joins TRBV6-1 and TRBJ2-7, with D perhaps TRBD1 (5 bases). The CDR3 is made up of 14 amino acids. Germline-derived CDR1 and CDR2 are MNHNS and SASEGT. V dropped 1 base and J dropped 3 bases, with 10 bases sitting between them. The CDR3 DNA reads as TGTGCCAGCAGTGAAGGGGGCACAAACTACGAGCAGTACTTC. Protein sequence: CASSEGGTNYEQYF.

The V call is TRBV18, the J call TRBJ2-7; D possibly corresponds to TRBD1 (5 bases). The CDR3 consists of 13 residues. From germline, CDR1 is KGHSH and CDR2 LQKENI. With 2 bases removed from V and 5 bases from J, the gap between germline ends came to 10 bases. The CDR3 loop reads CASSPRLGDEQYF. CDR3 DNA sequence: TGTGCCAGCTCACCAAGATTAGGGGACGAGCAGTACTTC.

The gene calls are TRBV25-1 and TRBJ1-4; D is perhaps TRBD1 (6 bases). CDR1 is MGHDK and CDR2 is SYGVNS in the germline V gene. The CDR3 loop spans 16 amino acids. V was cut by 1 base and J by 8 bases, with 17 bases left in between. CDR3 coding DNA: TGTGCCAGCAGTGAATGGAGGGGGGGAAGATACGAAAAACTGTTTTTT. This translates into CASSEWRGGRYEKLFF.

V is TRBV12-3 or TRBV12-4 and J is TRBJ2-1; no clear D. This CDR3 has 13 residues. V shed 6 bases and J shed 4 bases, with 10 bases lying between them. CDR3 sequence: CASSIDQYNEQFF. CDR3 nucleotide sequence: TGTGCCAGCAGCATAGACCAGTACAATGAGCAGTTCTTC.

The genes are TRBV4-1 and TRBJ2-5, with 8 bases fitting TRBD1. Germline assignment: CDR1 MGHRA and CDR2 YSYEKL. The CDR3 extends over 15 amino acids. The ends lost 1 base at V and 4 bases at J; junction bases unmatched: 5. CDR3 in amino acids: CASSQGTGTGETQYF. CDR3 DNA sequence: TGCGCCAGCAGCCAAGGGACAGGGACGGGAGAGACCCAGTACTTC.

The chain combines TRBV15 with TRBJ1-4, with D perhaps matching TRBD1 (5 bases). Looked up from germline, CDR1 is LNHNV and CDR2 is YYDKDF (reference sequence). Trimming stripped 0 bases from V and 6 bases from J, with 8 bases between. The CDR3 has 14 residues. The CDR3 loop reads CATSRDAGHEKLFF. DNA for the CDR3: TGTGCCACCAGCAGAGATGCAGGGCATGAAAAACTGTTTTTT.

V and J are TRBV12-3 or TRBV12-4 and TRBJ1-5; weak D call: TRBD1 (5 bases). With 5 bases removed from V and 8 bases from J, the gap between germline ends came to 10 bases. The CDR3 length is 12 residues. The CDR3 loop reads CASSNEGEPQHF. The CDR3 DNA reads as TGTGCCAGCAGTAATGAAGGGGAGCCCCAGCATTTT.

V usage is TRBV27 and J usage is TRBJ2-1, with a tentative D call TRBD1 (5 bases). The CDR3 covers 16 residues. The V gene's germline CDR1 is MNHEY and CDR2 SMNVEV (reference sequence). Trimming left V 1 base short and J 6 bases short, with 16 bases between. The CDR3 reads CASSLWGGAPSNEQFF. CDR3 bases: TGTGCCAGCAGTTTATGGGGCGGCGCCCCGTCCAATGAGCAGTTCTTC.

This clone was seen just once. This chain uses TRBV11-2 with TRBJ2-3; the D is unclear. Germline values: CDR1 SGHAT, CDR2 FQNNGV. The CDR3 consists of 15 residues. Trimming removed 3 bases at V and 2 bases at J, with 12 bases between. The CDR3 DNA sequence: TGTGCCAGCAGCTTCTCTGGAGCGTACACAGATACGCAGTATTTT. Translating it yields CASSFSGAYTDTQYF.

The rearrangement uses TRBV9 and TRBJ2-2; the D gene is possibly TRBD1 (6 bases). CDR3 length: 14 residues. Trimming pared 2 bases from V and 4 bases from J, leaving 9 bases between. CDR1 is SGDLS and CDR2 is YYNGEE in the germline V gene. CDR3 amino acids: CASSVTGSTGELFF. The CDR3 DNA follows: TGTGCCAGCAGCGTTACAGGGAGCACCGGGGAGCTGTTTTTT.

The rearrangement uses TRBV7-3 and TRBJ2-3; TRBD2 matches at 8 bases. This CDR3 has 16 amino acids. Losses at the gene ends were 4 bases for V and 0 bases for J; bases not matched to a gene: 6. Germline V gives CDR1 SGHTA, CDR2 FQGTGA. The CDR3 DNA sequence: TGTGCCAGCAGCTCTCTAGCGGGCAAGAGCACAGATACGCAGTATTTT. Translation gives CASSSLAGKSTDTQYF.

The chain carries TRBV30 and TRBJ1-1; D gene uncertain. The V end was cut by 2 bases, the J end by 7 bases, with 17 bases between. The CDR3 has 14 residues. The germline gives CDR1 GTSNPN, CDR2 SVGIG (reference sequence). As DNA, the CDR3 is TGTGCCTGGAGTCTTCTGATGGGGTGGGGTGAAGCTTTCTTT. Its protein is CAWSLLMGWGEAFF.

V and J are TRBV7-9 and TRBJ1-4; a weak D match, TRBD1 (6 bases). Trimming stripped 6 bases from V and 4 bases from J, with 12 bases between. The CDR3 spans 14 residues. Germline V CDR1 and CDR2: SEHNR, FQNEAQ (reference sequence). The CDR3 spells CASRLGQFNEKLFF. CDR3 bases: TGTGCCAGCAGACTTGGACAGTTTAATGAAAAACTGTTTTTT.

This clone was counted only a few times. The chain employs TRBV4-2 and TRBJ1-5, with 10 bases that match TRBD1. The germline V gene encodes CDR1 LGHNA and CDR2 YNFKEQ. V was pared by 5 bases and J by 1 base, with 5 bases of the junction left unmatched. The CDR3 covers 16 residues. The chain's CDR3 is CASSFATGGSNQPQHF. CDR3 sequence (DNA): TGTGCCAGCAGCTTTGCGACAGGGGGCAGCAATCAGCCCCAGCATTTT.

The chain recombines TRBV28 with TRBJ2-3; 7 bases map to TRBD1. The CDR3 is made up of 15 amino acids. CDR1 is MDHEN, CDR2 SYDVKM, per germline. V lost 2 bases and J lost 1; bases outside the gene matches: 3. The CDR3 coding sequence is TGTGCCAGCAGTTTAAGACAGGGTGGCACAGATACGCAGTATTTT. Its translation: CASSLRQGGTDTQYF. The full variable domain, in which reference TRBV28 and TRBJ2-3 provide the parts outside the CDR3, is DVKVTQSSRYLVKRTGEKVFLECVQDMDHENMFWYRQDPGLGLRLIYFSYDVKMKEKGDIPEGYSVSREKKERFSLILESASTNQTSMYLCASSLRQGGTDTQYFGPGTRLTVL.